The 13 T cell receptor beta chains presented below share a single source sample, sequenced in a study of PD-L1 blockade in urothelial cancer. TCRdb keeps only in-frame clones here, not all; method: immunoSEQ multiplex PCR. The table lists approximately 110,000 clones, under 85% of them singletons. Sequencing was performed on PBMCs, taken around atezolizumab (anti-PD-L1) treatment. Every receptor here comes from a man aged 45 to 65 with urothelial cancer.

The chain couples TRBV5-1 to TRBJ2-1; D might be TRBD2 (6 bases). Trimming left V 5 bases short and J 7 bases short, with 13 bases between. Germline V gives CDR1 SGHRS, CDR2 YFSETQ. This CDR3 spans 13 amino acids. The CDR3 DNA sequence: TGCGCCAGCAGGCGGGGACCGGCGAATGAGCAGTTCTTC. Protein product: CASRRGPANEQFF. The full variable domain, completed using reference TRBV5-1 and TRBJ2-1, is KAGVTQTPRYLIKTRGQQVTLSCSPISGHRSVSWYQQTPGQGLQFLFEYFSETQRNKGNFPGRFSGRQFSNSRSEMNVSTLELGDSALYLCASRRGPANEQFFGPGTRLTVL.

V is TRBV18 and J is TRBJ2-2; 11 bases fit TRBD2. Trimming removed 5 bases from V and 4 bases from J; junction bases left unmatched: 3. The CDR3 covers 15 residues. The V gene's germline CDR1 is KGHSH and CDR2 LQKENI. The CDR3 DNA reads as TGTGCCAGCTCAACTAGCGGGAGAAGCACCGGGGAGCTGTTTTTT. Its protein is CASSTSGRSTGELFF. The whole variable domain, filled in from reference TRBV18 and TRBJ2-2, reads NAGVMQNPRHLVRRRGQEARLRCSPMKGHSHVYWYRQLPEEGLKFMVYLQKENIIDESGMPKERFSAEFPKEGPSILRIQQVVRGDSAAYFCASSTSGRSTGELFFGEGSRLTVL.

This rearrangement joins TRBV6-5 to TRBJ2-7; D unresolved. The CDR3 runs to 15 residues. The V gene's germline CDR1 is MNHEY and CDR2 SVGAGI. V was pared by 6 bases and J by 4 bases, with 19 bases between. CDR3 in amino acids: CASSPNSVINYEQYF. In DNA, the CDR3 is TGTGCCAGCAGCCCTAACTCGGTCATCAATTACGAGCAGTACTTC.

To note about this clone: Other DNA sequences within the sample encode an identical CDR3. The chain has TRBV19 and TRBJ2-3; possibly TRBD2 for D (6 bases). The CDR3 spans 14 residues. V lost 5 bases to trimming and J lost 0 bases, with 9 bases between them. From germline, CDR1 is LNHDA and CDR2 SQIVND (reference sequence). The CDR3 sequence is CASSPTSSTDTQYF. The CDR3 nucleotides are TGTGCCAGTAGTCCAACTAGCAGCACAGATACGCAGTATTTT.

This chain connects TRBV11-2 to TRBJ2-7; D gene uncertain. CDR3 length: 13 residues. Between the trimmed V and J ends, which lost 2 bases and 3 bases, there was a span of 8 bases. Germline CDR1 SGHAT, CDR2 FQNNGV. The CDR3 nucleotides are TGTGCCAGCAGCTTACTAGTACTCTACGAGCAGTACTTC. Its protein is CASSLLVLYEQYF.

The chain has TRBV7-9 and TRBJ2-3, with D unresolved. The CDR3 is 14 residues long. Germline CDR1 reads SEHNR; CDR2 reads FQNEAQ (reference sequence). Trimming left V 9 bases short and J 2 bases short, with 15 bases between. The CDR3 is CASTVAGATDTQYF. DNA for the CDR3: TGTGCCAGTACTGTAGCCGGAGCCACAGATACGCAGTATTTT.

The chain employs TRBV7-2 and TRBJ2-7, with 7 bases matching TRBD1. The length of the CDR3 is 12 residues. Germline values: CDR1 SGHTA, CDR2 FQGNSA. J gave up 6 bases and V 2 bases, and 1 base lay outside the gene matches. The CDR3 loop reads CASSLPGGEQYF. The CDR3 DNA reads TGTGCCAGCAGCTTACCAGGGGGCGAGCAGTACTTC.

The CDR3 here is CASSQAGLAGPGKYEQYF. CDR3 coding DNA: TGCGCCAGCAGCCAAGCGGGACTAGCGGGACCGGGCAAGTACGAGCAGTACTTC. The J gene is TRBJ2-7, the V gene TRBV4-1; 13 bases line up with TRBD2. This CDR3 comprises 18 residues. The J segment lost 4 bases and the V segment lost 1 base, leaving 10 bases of the junction unmatched. Germline V CDR1 and CDR2: MGHRA, YSYEKL.

J is TRBJ2-6 and V is TRBV7-9; the match to TRBD1 covers 7 bases. V was clipped by 5 bases and J by 0 bases; unmatched bases: 10. CDR1 is SEHNR and CDR2 is FQNEAQ in the germline V gene (reference sequence). CDR3 size: 18 residues. CDR3 DNA sequence: TGTGCCAGCAGCGGACACAGGGGTCTAAGCTCTGGGGCCAACGTCCTGACTTTC. This codes for CASSGHRGLSSGANVLTF.

This clone was detected only once. This sequence joins TRBV5-1 and TRBJ2-7; 8 bases match TRBD1. Germline loops: CDR1 SGHRS, CDR2 YFSETQ. The CDR3 length is 15 residues. J gave up 7 bases and V 2 bases, and 11 bases lay outside the gene matches. Here the CDR3 reads CASSLSTGVGREQYF. CDR3 coding DNA: TGCGCCAGCAGCTTATCGACAGGGGTCGGTCGTGAGCAGTACTTC.

V usage is TRBV27 and J usage is TRBJ1-4, with D possibly matching TRBD1 (6 bases). The CDR3 sequence is 13 residues long. Germline loops: CDR1 MNHEY, CDR2 SMNVEV (reference sequence). Between the trimmed V and J ends, which lost 6 bases and 8 bases, there was a span of 13 bases. As DNA, the CDR3 is TGTGCCAGCAGCAACAGGGCTGTGGAAAAACTGTTTTTT. Residues: CASSNRAVEKLFF.

This chain connects TRBV11-2 to TRBJ2-5; D possibly corresponds to TRBD1 (6 bases). The CDR3 is 13 residues long. Germline CDR1 and CDR2: SGHAT and FQNNGV. Between the trimmed V and J ends, which lost 5 bases and 5 bases, there was a span of 12 bases. CDR3 bases: TGTGCCAGCAGCCAACAGGGCCGGGAGACCCAGTACTTC. Its protein product is CASSQQGRETQYF.

CDR3 in amino acids: CASSAGGNSPLHF. The DNA of the CDR3 is TGTGCCAGCAGCGCAGGGGGTAATTCACCCCTCCACTTT. This chain connects TRBV11-2 to TRBJ1-6; 7 bases match TRBD1. Trimming removed 5 bases from V and 6 bases from J; junction bases left unmatched: 1. Per the germline V gene, CDR1 is SGHAT and CDR2 is FQNNGV. The CDR3 sequence is 13 residues long.